A selection of T cell receptor beta chains follows, all from one sample in a study of cytomegalovirus exposure and HLA in healthy donors. The protocol was immunoSEQ multiplex PCR, while the TCRdb copy is restricted to in-frame clones and leaves out a portion. This sample has some 130,000 clones, with around 77% found just once. Sequencing was performed on PBMCs. Source of these receptors: a man aged 50 to 59 in good health and CMV-seronegative. Both conserved end residues are trimmed from each CDR3. Not every row has a clone size; where given, it reads once, few, many or a size class.

J gene: TRBJ2-1; clone size: -; V gene: TRBV9; CDR3 protein: ASSVASFHRNEQF
J gene: TRBJ2-6; clone size: -; V gene: TRBV5-1; CDR3 protein: ASSLGGSGTNVLT
J gene: TRBJ2-7; clone size: -; V gene: TRBV5-1; CDR3 protein: ASSLVSPRVEQY
J gene: TRBJ2-7; clone size: once; V gene: TRBV19; CDR3 protein: ASSIGGGPYEQY
J gene: TRBJ2-1; clone size: -; V gene: TRBV4-1; CDR3 protein: ASSQVGDEQF
J gene: TRBJ2-3; clone size: few; V gene: TRBV30; CDR3 protein: AWSETGTGAGDTQY
J gene: TRBJ2-3; clone size: -; V gene: TRBV18; CDR3 protein: ASSPRLPETAPLRDTQY
J gene: TRBJ1-1; clone size: -; V gene: TRBV6-6; CDR3 protein: ASSNLTEAF
J gene: TRBJ1-5; clone size: few; V gene: TRBV10-3; CDR3 protein: ATTEYSNQPQH
J gene: TRBJ2-1; clone size: once; V gene: TRBV14; CDR3 protein: ASSPSGALNNNEQF
J gene: TRBJ2-1; clone size: -; V gene: TRBV4-3; CDR3 protein: ASSQVRGNEQF
J gene: TRBJ2-1; clone size: -; V gene: TRBV5-1; CDR3 protein: ASSLTPTGVVYNEQF
J gene: TRBJ2-1; clone size: -; V gene: TRBV18; CDR3 protein: ASSPWGGTYNEQF
J gene: TRBJ2-7; clone size: -; V gene: TRBV5-1; CDR3 protein: ASSLGGPAYEQY
J gene: TRBJ1-5; clone size: -; V gene: TRBV7-2; CDR3 protein: ASSLVPGVGQPQH
J gene: TRBJ2-3; clone size: -; V gene: TRBV27; CDR3 protein: ASSSDRPPDTQY
J gene: TRBJ2-3; clone size: few; V gene: TRBV15; CDR3 protein: ATSRDPLAGIGDTQY
J gene: TRBJ2-7; clone size: few; V gene: TRBV2; CDR3 protein: ASSEMVRGYEQY
J gene: TRBJ2-5; clone size: -; V gene: TRBV7-2; CDR3 protein: ASSLTASGAQETQY
J gene: TRBJ2-7; clone size: -; V gene: TRBV10-3; CDR3 protein: AISESRVGYEQY
J gene: TRBJ2-3; clone size: -; V gene: TRBV28; CDR3 protein: ASHPGGSTDTQY
J gene: TRBJ2-5; clone size: -; V gene: TRBV29-1; CDR3 protein: SVPLGGGVETQY
J gene: TRBJ2-3; clone size: few; V gene: TRBV2; CDR3 protein: ASITTSSTDTQY
J gene: TRBJ2-1; clone size: -; V gene: TRBV4-2; CDR3 protein: ASSPVGTSVLFSYNEQF
J gene: TRBJ1-6; clone size: -; V gene: TRBV7-9; CDR3 protein: ASSLAGGGSPLH
J gene: TRBJ1-2; clone size: -; V gene: TRBV9; CDR3 protein: ASSGHVGYT
J gene: TRBJ1-1; clone size: -; V gene: TRBV10-3; CDR3 protein: ATVTDLNTEAF
J gene: TRBJ1-4; clone size: -; V gene: TRBV6-6; CDR3 protein: ASSQLQGRQEKLF
J gene: TRBJ2-3; clone size: few; V gene: TRBV9; CDR3 protein: ASSVRGTTDTQY
J gene: TRBJ1-2; clone size: -; V gene: TRBV6-5; CDR3 protein: ASSYSGQDGYT
J gene: TRBJ2-1; clone size: -; V gene: TRBV15; CDR3 protein: ATSRDKSGSYNEQF
J gene: TRBJ1-4; clone size: few; V gene: TRBV19; CDR3 protein: ATRGLNEKLF
J gene: TRBJ1-1; clone size: once; V gene: TRBV10-3; CDR3 protein: AISRGQGENTEAF
J gene: TRBJ2-7; clone size: -; V gene: TRBV28; CDR3 protein: ASSPRQYEQY
J gene: TRBJ2-6; clone size: -; V gene: TRBV5-4; CDR3 protein: ASTKTSGVYGANVLT
J gene: TRBJ1-2; clone size: -; V gene: TRBV5-6; CDR3 protein: ASSFTRLDSRANYGYT
J gene: TRBJ1-1; clone size: -; V gene: TRBV10-3; CDR3 protein: AISDFGQGGTEAF
J gene: TRBJ1-2; clone size: once; V gene: TRBV19; CDR3 protein: ASRKTVVYGYT
J gene: TRBJ1-1; clone size: -; V gene: TRBV2; CDR3 protein: ASSALQLLTVNTEAF
J gene: TRBJ2-3; clone size: -; V gene: TRBV6-8; CDR3 protein: ASSSGTSLSPPDTQY
J gene: TRBJ2-5; clone size: many; V gene: TRBV29-1; CDR3 protein: SVEKQDTTQETQY
J gene: TRBJ1-5; clone size: -; V gene: TRBV6-5; CDR3 protein: ASSSEGGAQH
J gene: TRBJ2-1; clone size: -; V gene: TRBV29-1; CDR3 protein: SVSGSADEQF
J gene: TRBJ1-2; clone size: few; V gene: TRBV28; CDR3 protein: ASSLSLDRATT
J gene: TRBJ1-1; clone size: -; V gene: TRBV4-1; CDR3 protein: ASSQPDRGGTEAF
J gene: TRBJ1-1; clone size: -; V gene: TRBV15; CDR3 protein: ATSRGPPTGITEAF
J gene: TRBJ1-5; clone size: -; V gene: TRBV19; CDR3 protein: ASSPSDRDHQPQH
J gene: TRBJ2-2; clone size: -; V gene: TRBV10-3; CDR3 protein: AISAGTGELF
J gene: TRBJ2-5; clone size: -; V gene: TRBV2; CDR3 protein: ASTKEGGETQY
J gene: TRBJ2-6; clone size: -; V gene: TRBV5-4; CDR3 protein: ASSREGGRGANVLT
J gene: TRBJ1-1; clone size: -; V gene: TRBV27; CDR3 protein: ASRQMGASTEAF
J gene: TRBJ2-7; clone size: -; V gene: TRBV19; CDR3 protein: ASSGAFAGTSGTYEQY
J gene: TRBJ2-7; clone size: -; V gene: TRBV6-1; CDR3 protein: ASSEATGGPYEQY
J gene: TRBJ2-7; clone size: -; V gene: TRBV10-3; CDR3 protein: AISALAGAHEQY
J gene: TRBJ2-2; clone size: -; V gene: TRBV29-1; CDR3 protein: SVEGSVYANTGELF